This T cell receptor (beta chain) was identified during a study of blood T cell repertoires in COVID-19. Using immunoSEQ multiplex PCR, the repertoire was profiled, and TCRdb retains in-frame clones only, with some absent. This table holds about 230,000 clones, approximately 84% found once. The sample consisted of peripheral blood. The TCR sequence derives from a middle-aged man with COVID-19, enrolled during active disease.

The CDR3 region is CASSFPQGSGNTIYF. The CDR3 DNA is TGTGCCAGCAGTTTTCCGCAGGGCTCTGGAAACACCATATATTTT. J is TRBJ1-3 and V is TRBV28; weak D call: TRBD1 (5 bases). V was cut by 3 bases and J by 0 bases, with 9 bases left in between. The length of the CDR3 is 15 residues. Germline V gene data show CDR1 as MDHEN and CDR2 as SYDVKM.